This entry lists 17 T cell receptor beta chains sequenced from one sample in a study of shared clonotypes between healthy human individuals. CD8 cells classed as naive were CD45RO-negative and positively selected for CCR7, excluding terminally differentiated effector memory CD45RA+ cells. The table came from immunoSEQ multiplex PCR; TCRdb's copy has only in-frame clones and leaves some out. The top ten clones hold 0.95% to 1.5% of a sample with about 2 million clones, 85% to 95% of them seen once. Sequenced: naive CD8+ T cells sorted from blood. Receptor source: a young man in good health.

Turning to this clone: Different DNA sequences within this sample yield the same CDR3. The chain uses TRBV7-3 and TRBJ2-3, with D tentatively TRBD1 (6 bases). V lost 0 bases and J lost 3, with 7 bases in between. This CDR3 has 14 residues. The V gene's germline CDR1 is SGHTA and CDR2 FQGTGA. CDR3 amino acids: CASSLTGGTDTQYF. For the CDR3, the DNA is TGTGCCAGCAGCTTAACAGGGGGAACAGATACGCAGTATTTT.

The gene calls are TRBV5-8 and TRBJ2-7; D unresolved. Germline CDR1 SGHTS, CDR2 YDEGEE. The V end was cut by 1 base, the J end by 2 bases, with 4 bases between. The CDR3 sequence is 12 residues long. Here the CDR3 reads CASSLPTYEQYF. In DNA form, the CDR3 reads TGTGCCAGCAGCTTGCCCACCTACGAGCAGTACTTC.

As to this clone: Since a much larger clone is just one base distant, this may be a read error. This sample also contains other DNA sequences that code for the same CDR3. The chain recombines TRBV7-9 with TRBJ2-2; D gene unclear. This CDR3 has 11 residues. V was pared by 3 bases and J by 5 bases, with 1 base between. Looked up from germline, CDR1 is SEHNR and CDR2 is FQNEAQ (reference sequence). CDR3 in DNA: TGTGCCAGCAGCTTGACCGGGGAGCTGTTTTTT. Amino acids: CASSLTGELFF.

The V call is TRBV30, the J call TRBJ2-4, with D uncertain. V gave up 0 bases and J gave up 2 bases, with 14 bases separating them. The length of the CDR3 is 16 residues. Looked up from germline, CDR1 is GTSNPN and CDR2 is SVGIG (reference sequence). CDR3 sequence (DNA): TGTGCCTGGAGTGTATCCCCGGGTGCGCCCAAAAACATTCAGTACTTC. Its protein product is CAWSVSPGAPKNIQYF.

The V gene is TRBV19, the J gene TRBJ2-3, with a tentative D call TRBD2 (6 bases). Trimming pared 3 bases from V and 2 bases from J, leaving 15 bases between. CDR3 length: 16 amino acids. The germline gives CDR1 LNHDA, CDR2 SQIVND (reference sequence). CDR3 DNA: TGTGCCAGTAGTATGATCGGGGGTGATAACACAGATACGCAGTATTTT. It yields the protein CASSMIGGDNTDTQYF.

Points on this clone: Different DNA sequences within this sample yield the same CDR3. The chain recombines TRBV27 with TRBJ2-2; the D gene could be TRBD1 or TRBD2 (5 bases each). The CDR3 totals 15 residues. The germline V gene has CDR1 MNHEY and CDR2 SMNVEV (reference sequence). V lost 1 base, J lost 4 bases, and 10 bases lay in between. Here the CDR3 DNA reads TGTGCCAGCAGTTTATTAGGGGCGGGCACCGGGGAGCTGTTTTTT. Amino acid sequence: CASSLLGAGTGELFF.

The chain is built from TRBV4-1 and TRBJ2-7; D may be TRBD1 (5 bases). The V end lost 0 bases, the J end lost 2 bases, and 14 bases lay between the germline ends. Germline lookup yields CDR1 MGHRA and CDR2 YSYEKL. The CDR3 has 16 residues. CDR3 sequence (DNA): TGCGCCAGCAGCCAAGAATCGGCAGGGCCAACCTACGAGCAGTACTTC. It is translated as CASSQESAGPTYEQYF.

This clone was counted once. The chain uses TRBV7-6 and TRBJ2-7; 9 bases fit TRBD2. J was trimmed by 3 bases and V by 3 bases; bases with no gene match: 6. This CDR3 is 15 amino acids long. Looked up from germline, CDR1 is SGHVS and CDR2 is FNYEAQ. The CDR3 reads CASSFRLAEFYEQYF. CDR3 nucleotides: TGTGCCAGCAGCTTCCGACTAGCGGAGTTCTACGAGCAGTACTTC.

The chain links TRBV6-5 to TRBJ2-7, with D uncertain. Looked up from germline, CDR1 is MNHEY and CDR2 is SVGAGI. The CDR3 is 13 amino acids. The germline V and J ends were trimmed by 5 bases and 1 base, with 9 bases remaining between them. CDR3 region: CASSPSASYEQYF. In nucleotides, the CDR3 is TGTGCCAGCAGTCCATCAGCATCCTACGAGCAGTACTTC.

Comments on this clone: Other DNA sequences in this sample translate to the same CDR3. The chain couples TRBV27 to TRBJ2-3; D is uncertain. The CDR3 spans 13 residues. Looked up from germline, CDR1 is MNHEY and CDR2 is SMNVEV (reference sequence). V was shortened by 3 bases and J by 4 bases, with 8 bases between the two germline ends. The CDR3 DNA sequence: TGTGCCAGCAGTTTCCTCGGATCAGATACGCAGTATTTT. Protein: CASSFLGSDTQYF.

CDR3 in DNA: TGTGCCAGCAGATTGGGGACAGTTACATACAATGAGCAGTTCTTC. This codes for CASRLGTVTYNEQFF. The V gene is TRBV27, the J gene TRBJ2-1; 7 nucleotides line up with TRBD1. Germline V CDR1 and CDR2: MNHEY, SMNVEV (reference sequence). Trimming cost V 6 bases and J 4 bases; bases outside gene matches: 9. CDR3 length: 15 amino acids.

The chain combines TRBV28 with TRBJ2-7, with D perhaps TRBD1 (7 bases). Germline V gene sequence: CDR1 MDHEN, CDR2 SYDVKM. The V gene lost 6 bases and the J gene lost 0 bases, with 12 bases spanning the gap. This CDR3 contains 14 residues. The CDR3 sequence: CASRSQGGSYEQYF. The CDR3 coding sequence is TGTGCCAGCAGGTCCCAGGGGGGCTCCTACGAGCAGTACTTC.

The chain has TRBV7-2 and TRBJ2-1; tentative D call: TRBD1 (6 bases). This CDR3 has 16 residues. Trimming left V 1 base short and J 8 bases short, with 18 bases between. CDR1 and CDR2 (germline): SGHTA, FQGNSA. CDR3 in amino acids: CASSLVLWGTQYEQFF. The CDR3 coding sequence is TGTGCCAGCAGCTTAGTTCTGTGGGGGACACAATATGAGCAGTTCTTC.

In the case of this clone: Other DNA sequences of this sample code for an identical CDR3. The V gene is TRBV27, the J gene TRBJ2-7; 15 bases are shared with TRBD2. The CDR3 is 16 amino acids. CDR1 and CDR2 (germline): MNHEY, SMNVEV (reference sequence). V shed 6 bases and J 4 bases; nucleotides not matched to a gene: 7. The chain's CDR3 is CASSLLGTSGGYEQYF. CDR3 coding DNA: TGTGCCAGCAGCCTCCTAGGGACTAGCGGGGGGTACGAGCAGTACTTC.

This chain connects TRBV5-4 to TRBJ1-1, with a tentative D call TRBD1 (6 bases). Trimming cost V 4 bases and J 4 bases, with 11 bases left between them. The germline gives CDR1 SGHNT, CDR2 YYREEE (reference sequence). The CDR3 length is 13 residues. In DNA, the CDR3 is TGTGCCAGCAGCATACAGGGCGGCACTGAAGCTTTCTTT. Protein: CASSIQGGTEAFF.

This clone was seen a handful of times. The V gene is TRBV19, the J gene TRBJ1-2, with D possibly matching TRBD1 (5 bases). From germline, CDR1 is LNHDA and CDR2 SQIVND (reference sequence). This CDR3 has 14 amino acids. The V end lost 7 bases, the J end lost 6 bases, and 18 bases lay between the germline ends. The DNA for the CDR3 is TGTGCCAGTATTGGGCCGGGGGGAGCTAATGGCTACACCTTC. Translated: CASIGPGGANGYTF.

A single count supports this clone. This chain joins TRBV14 and TRBJ1-3; perhaps TRBD1 as D (6 bases). The CDR3 sequence is 15 residues long. Trimming removed 3 bases from V and 8 bases from J, with 17 bases in between. Germline assignment: CDR1 SGHDN and CDR2 FVKESK. The CDR3 spells CASSQTGGIADTIYF. The CDR3 DNA sequence: TGTGCCAGCAGCCAGACCGGGGGCATAGCGGACACCATATATTTT.